These 20 T cell receptor beta chains were sequenced from one sample in a study of T cell responses to AZD1222 COVID-19 vaccine. Clones were read by immunoSEQ multiplex PCR, and TCRdb kept only the in-frame ones, dropping some. The sample has some 130,000 clones, around nine tenths seen once; the top ten hold more than 0.95%. The sequencing here drew on peripheral blood, taken 28 days after the second AZD1222 dose. The receptors derive from an adult who received the AZD1222 COVID-19 vaccine.

The rearrangement links TRBV6-5 to TRBJ1-2, with 7 bases aligning to TRBD1. Trimming took 6 bases from V and 0 from J; bases not matched to a gene: 7. Per germline, CDR1 MNHEY and CDR2 SVGAGI. The CDR3 loop spans 15 amino acids. The CDR3 here is CASSETGTANYGYTF. In nucleotides, the CDR3 is TGTGCCAGCAGCGAGACCGGGACAGCTAACTATGGCTACACCTTC.

The J gene is TRBJ2-2, the V gene TRBV7-2, with 7 nucleotides matching TRBD1. This CDR3 contains 15 residues. With 6 bases clipped from V and 4 bases from J, the junction kept 8 bases outside the gene matches. Germline CDR1 is SGHTA and CDR2 is FQGNSA. CDR3 bases: TGTGCCAGCAGGCCACAGGGGATAGGCACCGGGGAGCTGTTTTTT. This translates into CASRPQGIGTGELFF.

This clone was observed a single time. The V and J genes are TRBV30 and TRBJ2-3; 12 bases agree with TRBD2. Trimming took 3 bases from V and 8 from J; bases not matched to a gene: 6. The germline CDR1 and CDR2 sequences are GTSNPN and SVGIG (reference sequence). The CDR3 loop spans 14 amino acids. In DNA form, the CDR3 reads TGTGCCTGGAGGACTAGCGGGAGAAGGGGTACGCAGTATTTT. It specifies CAWRTSGRRGTQYF.

This clone turned up a few times. The rearrangement uses TRBV7-9 and TRBJ2-2; 7 bases are shared with TRBD1. After removal of 6 bases from V and 6 bases from J, the junction contained 7 bases not matched to a gene. Looked up from germline, CDR1 is SEHNR and CDR2 is FQNEAQ (reference sequence). This CDR3 is built from 14 residues. The CDR3 spells CASRGQVSAGELFF. CDR3 DNA: TGTGCCAGCAGAGGACAGGTTTCAGCCGGGGAGCTGTTTTTT.

The gene calls are TRBV2 and TRBJ1-5, with D maybe TRBD1 (5 bases). V was pared by 3 bases and J by 4 bases, with 13 bases between. The CDR3 has 15 amino acids. From germline, CDR1 is SNHLY and CDR2 FYNNEI. CDR3 sequence (DNA): TGTGCCAGCAGTGAGGCGCAGGGTGGAAATCAGCCCCAGCATTTT. This sequence encodes CASSEAQGGNQPQHF.

This clone was recorded once. The rearrangement links TRBV4-2 to TRBJ2-3; 11 bases are a match to TRBD2. The CDR3 length is 17 residues. The V gene's germline CDR1 is LGHNA and CDR2 YNFKEQ. V was clipped by 2 bases and J by 6 bases; unmatched bases: 10. CDR3: CASSQSVSSGGVDTQYF. CDR3 DNA: TGTGCCAGCAGCCAATCGGTCAGTAGCGGGGGGGTTGATACGCAGTATTTT.

The chain has TRBV4-3 and TRBJ1-2; 7 nucleotides agree with TRBD1. Germline lookup yields CDR1 LGHNA and CDR2 YSLEER. Trimming removed 0 bases from V and 7 bases from J; junction bases left unmatched: 5. The length of the CDR3 is 14 residues. CDR3 protein: CASSQEKGAGGYTF. DNA for the CDR3: TGCGCCAGCAGCCAAGAAAAGGGGGCCGGTGGCTACACCTTC.

J is TRBJ2-7 and V is TRBV15, with 10 nucleotides matching TRBD1. Trimming cost V 0 bases and J 4 bases; bases outside gene matches: 6. The CDR3 covers 16 residues. Per the germline V gene, CDR1 is LNHNV and CDR2 is YYDKDF (reference sequence). The CDR3 sequence is CATSRDGGTGVYEQYF. CDR3 DNA sequence: TGTGCCACCAGCAGAGATGGGGGGACAGGGGTTTACGAGCAGTACTTC.

This chain joins TRBV5-6 and TRBJ1-3, with no clear D. The V end was cut by 0 bases, the J end by 2 bases, with 12 bases between. The CDR3 loop spans 16 amino acids. From germline, CDR1 is SGHDT and CDR2 YYEEEE. The CDR3 DNA reads TGTGCCAGCAGCTTGGGCACGACCCAGGCTGGAAACACCATATATTTT. It is translated as CASSLGTTQAGNTIYF.

A single count supports this clone. The chain is built from TRBV24-1 and TRBJ2-7, with D possibly matching TRBD1 (6 bases). Germline-derived CDR1 and CDR2 are KGHDR and SFDVKD. V was pared by 7 bases and J by 0 bases, with 9 bases between. The CDR3 consists of 13 residues. This CDR3 is CATRQDSSYEQYF. Here the CDR3 DNA reads TGTGCCACCAGACAGGACAGCTCCTACGAGCAGTACTTC.

This clone occurred once. The CDR3: CSALRTEGETQYF. The CDR3 DNA reads as TGCAGCGCCCTTCGGACAGAGGGGGAGACCCAGTACTTC. The rearrangement uses TRBV29-1 and TRBJ2-5, with a tentative D call TRBD1 (6 bases). Germline V gives CDR1 SQVTM, CDR2 ANQGSEA. This CDR3 has 13 amino acids. V was cut by 7 bases and J by 5 bases, with 17 bases left in between.

V is TRBV6-5 and J is TRBJ2-1; a possible D gene is TRBD2 (5 bases). Trimming shortened V by 7 bases and J by 2 bases, and 15 bases separated the two germline ends. This CDR3 is built from 15 residues. From germline, CDR1 is MNHEY and CDR2 SVGAGI. The CDR3 DNA reads as TGTGCCAGCAAGCCGGGGAGCGACGCCTACAATGAGCAGTTCTTC. Translation: CASKPGSDAYNEQFF.

As for this clone: The identical CDR3 is also encoded by other nucleotide sequences in the sample. The chain joins TRBV5-4 to TRBJ1-6, with 10 bases identical to TRBD1. Germline CDR1 is SGHNT and CDR2 is YYREEE (reference sequence). This CDR3 is built from 16 residues. V was pared by 4 bases and J by 6 bases, with 7 bases of the junction left unmatched. CDR3 in DNA: TGTGCCAGCAGCGCCGGGACAGGGGCGTCTAATTCACCCCTCCACTTT. Translated, it gives CASSAGTGASNSPLHF.

The chain employs TRBV5-6 and TRBJ2-2; D not certain. V shed 0 bases and J shed 6 bases, with 12 bases lying between them. From germline, CDR1 is SGHDT and CDR2 YYEEEE. CDR3 length: 15 residues. For the CDR3, the DNA is TGTGCCAGCAGCTTGGTGTCAGAGGTGTCCGGGGAGCTGTTTTTT. Translating it yields CASSLVSEVSGELFF.

J is TRBJ1-2 and V is TRBV3-1 (or the pseudogene TRBV3-2), with unresolved D. The germline V and J ends were trimmed by 4 bases and 7 bases, with 13 bases remaining between them. Germline V gene lookup returns CDR1 LGHDT and CDR2 YNNKEL (reference sequence). This CDR3 spans 13 amino acids. The CDR3 nucleotides are TGTGCCAGCAGCCTCCGCCTCGGCCCTGGCTACACCTTC. This gives the protein CASSLRLGPGYTF.

The chain carries TRBV9 and TRBJ1-4; 7 positions match TRBD1. Germline trimming cut 4 bases from V and 2 bases from J; bases unmatched to any gene: 11. In germline, CDR1 is SGDLS, CDR2 YYNGEE. This CDR3 is built from 17 residues. CDR3: CASSPRGGGGTNEKLFF. The CDR3 nucleotides read TGTGCCAGCAGCCCGAGAGGAGGGGGCGGGACTAATGAAAAACTGTTTTTT.

This clone was observed a handful of times. Other DNA sequences in this specimen translate into the identical CDR3. The rearrangement links TRBV7-2 to TRBJ1-1; the D gene is possibly TRBD1 (5 bases). This CDR3 spans 13 amino acids. Looked up from germline, CDR1 is SGHTA and CDR2 is FQGNSA. Trimming left V 3 bases short and J 1 base short, with 6 bases between. The DNA of the CDR3 is TGTGCCAGCAGCTTGACAGAGAACACTGAAGCTTTCTTT. It specifies CASSLTENTEAFF. The variable domain in full, with the rest retrieved from reference TRBV7-2 and TRBJ1-1, is GAGVSQSPSNKVTEKGKDVELRCDPISGHTALYWYRQSLGQGLEFLIYFQGNSAPDKSGLPSDRFSAERTGGSVSTLTIQRTQQEDSAVYLCASSLTENTEAFFGQGTRLTVV.

This CDR3 reads CASSQGGAGYEQYF. The CDR3 DNA reads as TGTGCCAGCAGCCAGGGCGGGGCGGGCTACGAGCAGTACTTC. V gene TRBV11-3 combines with J gene TRBJ2-7; possible D gene TRBD2, 6 bases. The CDR3 runs to 14 residues. CDR1 and CDR2 from the germline V gene are SGHNT and YENEEA. V lost 5 bases, J lost 3 bases, and 14 bases lay in between.

The genes are TRBV14 and TRBJ1-4; TRBD1 matches at 9 bases. Germline CDR1 reads SGHDN; CDR2 reads FVKESK. The CDR3 consists of 15 residues. The V and J ends lost 2 bases and 7 bases, in that order; junction bases with no gene match: 5. The CDR3 region has the DNA TGTGCCAGCAGCCAACAACAGGGGGCAGGTGAAAAACTGTTTTTT. It codes for CASSQQQGAGEKLFF.

V is TRBV29-1 and J is TRBJ1-3; the match to TRBD1 covers 8 bases. The CDR3 spans 13 residues. Germline values: CDR1 SQVTM, CDR2 ANQGSEA. V lost 5 bases, J lost 3 bases, and 3 bases stayed unmatched. CDR3 bases: TGCAGCGTTCAGGGGGCGAATGGAAACACCATATATTTT. As protein: CSVQGANGNTIYF. Combining the CDR3 with reference TRBV29-1 and TRBJ1-3 gives the whole variable domain SAVISQKPSRDICQRGTSLTIQCQVDSQVTMMFWYRQQPGQSLTLIATANQGSEATYESGFVIDKFPISRPNLTFSTLTVSNMSPEDSSIYLCSVQGANGNTIYFGEGSWLTVV.